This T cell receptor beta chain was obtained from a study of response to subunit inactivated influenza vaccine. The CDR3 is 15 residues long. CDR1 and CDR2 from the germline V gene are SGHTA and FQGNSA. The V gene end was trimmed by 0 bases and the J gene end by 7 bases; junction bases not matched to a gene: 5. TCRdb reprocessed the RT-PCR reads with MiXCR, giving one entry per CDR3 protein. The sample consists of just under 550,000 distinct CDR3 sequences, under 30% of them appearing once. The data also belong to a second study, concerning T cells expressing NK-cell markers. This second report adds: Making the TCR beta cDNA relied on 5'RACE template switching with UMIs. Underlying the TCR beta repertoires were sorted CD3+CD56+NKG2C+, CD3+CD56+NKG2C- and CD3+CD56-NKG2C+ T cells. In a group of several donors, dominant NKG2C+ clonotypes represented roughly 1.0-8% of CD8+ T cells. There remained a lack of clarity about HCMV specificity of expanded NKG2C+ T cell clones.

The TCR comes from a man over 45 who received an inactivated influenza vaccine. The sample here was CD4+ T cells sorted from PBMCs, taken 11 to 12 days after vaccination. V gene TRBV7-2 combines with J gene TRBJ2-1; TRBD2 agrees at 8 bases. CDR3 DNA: TGTGCCAGCAGCTTAGCGAGCGGGAGTCTGAATGAGCAGTTCTTC. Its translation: CASSLASGSLNEQFF.